This T cell receptor beta chain was documented in a study of a mutant IDH1 vaccine in newly diagnosed glioma. Whole-study context: Former treatment meant radiotherapy, temozolomide, or both; the majority had gotten both.

This clone was found a few times. The time point here: baseline, week 1 (first vaccination visit). This sample's treatment: pre-vaccination baseline after standard-of-care therapy. Trimming pared 6 bases from V and 2 bases from J, leaving 13 bases between. The CDR3 is 14 amino acids. Per the germline V gene, CDR1 is SEHNR and CDR2 is FQNEAQ (reference sequence). The table came from immunoSEQ multiplex PCR; TCRdb's copy has only in-frame clones and leaves some out. The repertoire holds tens of thousands of clones, with 83% as singletons. The rearrangement joins TRBV7-9 to TRBJ1-1; D might be TRBD1 (6 bases). The sequence was collected from a woman between 50 and 59 years old with glioma. Sequenced material: PBMCs, taken from a glioma patient treated with radiotherapy, temozolomide or both. DNA of the CDR3: TGTGCCAGCAGTATCAGGGGAGGAAACACTGAAGCTTTCTTT. Translated: CASSIRGGNTEAFF. Drawing the rest from reference TRBV7-9 and TRBJ1-1, the complete variable domain is DTGVSQNPRHKITKRGQNVTFRCDPISEHNRLYWYRQTLGQGPEFLTYFQNEAQLEKSRLLSDRFSAERPKGSFSTLEIQRTEQGDSAMYLCASSIRGGNTEAFFGQGTRLTVV.